The 23 T cell receptor beta chains below come from one sample, sequenced in a study of technical replicates of blood from a few donors. Libraries were prepared by immunoSEQ multiplex PCR; TCRdb keeps only in-frame clonotypes and omits some of them. Found here are 80,000 or so clones, roughly 77% of them singletons; the top ten hold 3% to 5%. Sequencing was carried out using PBMCs. These receptors were obtained from a human donor in good health. Some clones in this sample may be carry-over from other donors' samples.

This chain links TRBV5-6 with TRBJ1-1, with no clear D. In germline, CDR1 is SGHDT, CDR2 YYEEEE. V was cut by 1 base and J by 7 bases, with 11 bases left in between. This CDR3 contains 13 residues. This CDR3 reads CASSLWRSSEAFF. DNA of the CDR3: TGTGCCAGCAGCTTGTGGCGGTCCAGTGAAGCTTTCTTT.

The rearrangement joins TRBV19 to TRBJ1-3, with D tentatively TRBD1 (6 bases). V was pared by 5 bases and J by 2 bases, with 13 bases between. The CDR3 runs to 15 residues. CDR1 is LNHDA and CDR2 is SQIVND in the germline V gene (reference sequence). The CDR3 reads CASSLQGSPGNTIYF. For the CDR3, the DNA is TGTGCCAGTAGTCTACAGGGTAGTCCTGGAAACACCATATATTTT.

This chain uses TRBV10-3 with TRBJ2-5; weak D call: TRBD2 (5 bases). CDR1 and CDR2 from the germline V gene are ENHRY and SYGVKD. The CDR3 length is 16 residues. V gave up 3 bases and J gave up 5 bases, with 19 bases separating them. The CDR3 region is CAISEGSSGSQETQYF. CDR3 nucleotides: TGTGCCATCAGTGAAGGGTCGTCGGGGAGTCAGGAGACCCAGTACTTC.

The chain links TRBV12-5 to TRBJ2-3; 9 nucleotides match TRBD1. Germline CDR1 reads LGHNT; CDR2 reads FRNRAP. J was trimmed by 8 bases and V by 7 bases; bases with no gene match: 16. The CDR3 totals 16 residues. This CDR3 is CASASPPDRGRGTQYF. The CDR3 DNA follows: TGTGCTAGTGCTTCCCCCCCGGACAGGGGAAGAGGTACGCAGTATTTT. Together with reference TRBV12-5 and TRBJ2-3, the CDR3 gives the full variable domain: DARVTQTPRHKVTEMGQEVTMRCQPILGHNTVFWYRQTMMQGLELLAYFRNRAPLDDSGMPKDRFSAEMPDATLATLKIQPSEPRDSAVYFCASASPPDRGRGTQYFGPGTRLTVL.

The chain carries TRBV29-1 and TRBJ1-1, with a possible D match to TRBD1 (5 bases). The CDR3 extends over 11 amino acids. The germline V gene encodes CDR1 SQVTM and CDR2 ANQGSEA. The V end was cut by 6 bases, the J end by 4 bases, with 9 bases between. The CDR3 region is CSVGGITEAFF. CDR3 nucleotides: TGCAGCGTGGGGGGTATCACTGAAGCTTTCTTT.

CDR3 sequence reads: CASSHGLAGFTGELFF. Written as DNA, the CDR3 is TGTGCCAGCAGCCACGGACTAGCGGGGTTCACCGGGGAGCTGTTTTTT. V usage is TRBV14 and J usage is TRBJ2-2, with 12 bases identical to TRBD2. CDR1 is SGHDN and CDR2 is FVKESK in the germline V gene. The CDR3 contains 16 residues. The ends lost 3 bases at V and 4 bases at J; junction bases unmatched: 3.

The chain joins TRBV5-1 to TRBJ1-1; D perhaps matches TRBD1 (5 bases). The CDR3 contains 18 residues. V was cut by 0 bases and J by 0 bases, with 18 bases left in between. The germline V gene encodes CDR1 SGHRS and CDR2 YFSETQ. The CDR3 DNA follows: TGCGCCAGCAGCTTGGAACGGGGGTCGGGGAGCATGAACACTGAAGCTTTCTTT. Translating it yields CASSLERGSGSMNTEAFF.

The rearrangement joins TRBV7-2 to TRBJ2-1; 8 bases line up with TRBD1. CDR3 size: 13 residues. Trimming took 3 bases from V and 5 from J; bases not matched to a gene: 0. From germline, CDR1 is SGHTA and CDR2 FQGNSA. The CDR3 reads CASSLTGDNEQFF. The DNA of the CDR3 is TGTGCCAGCAGCTTGACAGGGGACAATGAGCAGTTCTTC.

The rearrangement links TRBV19 to TRBJ1-5, with 8 nucleotides matching TRBD1. Trimming removed 5 bases from V and 1 base from J; junction bases left unmatched: 13. The germline V gene has CDR1 LNHDA and CDR2 SQIVND (reference sequence). The CDR3 spans 18 residues. The CDR3 reads CASSPRTGYVGSNQPQHF. DNA for the CDR3: TGTGCCAGTAGTCCCCGGACAGGGTATGTAGGGAGCAATCAGCCCCAGCATTTT.

The V and J genes are TRBV6-5 and TRBJ1-2, with no clear D. V lost 2 bases to trimming and J lost 0 bases, with 13 bases between them. The length of the CDR3 is 16 residues. Germline lookup yields CDR1 MNHEY and CDR2 SVGAGI. The CDR3 DNA is TGTGCCAGCAGTTACAGGTCGCAGACTGCTAACTATGGCTACACCTTC. This sequence encodes CASSYRSQTANYGYTF.

The gene calls are TRBV7-9 and TRBJ2-7; D remains ambiguous. The V gene lost 1 base and the J gene lost 0 bases, with 7 bases spanning the gap. The CDR3 runs 14 residues. The germline CDR1 and CDR2 sequences are SEHNR and FQNEAQ (reference sequence). CDR3 sequence: CASSLVGNSYEQYF. The DNA for the CDR3 is TGTGCCAGCAGCTTAGTTGGCAACTCCTACGAGCAGTACTTC.

The chain combines TRBV29-1 with TRBJ1-1; 10 nucleotides line up with TRBD1. V was pared by 5 bases and J by 5 bases, with 8 bases of the junction left unmatched. The germline gives CDR1 SQVTM, CDR2 ANQGSEA. The CDR3 is 14 amino acids. CDR3 coding DNA: TGCAGCGTTCCCTTTGACAGGGGGCAAACTGAAGCTTTCTTT. This translates into CSVPFDRGQTEAFF.

This chain connects TRBV10-2 to TRBJ2-1; TRBD2 agrees at 9 bases. V lost 8 bases, J lost 6 bases, and 11 bases stayed unmatched. The CDR3 covers 15 residues. Germline V gene sequence: CDR1 WSHSY, CDR2 SAAADI. The CDR3 spells CASAPQEAGGNEQFF. Written as DNA, the CDR3 is TGCGCCAGCGCACCTCAGGAAGCGGGAGGCAATGAGCAGTTCTTC.

The rearrangement links TRBV7-8 to TRBJ2-1; TRBD1 agrees at 9 bases. Germline CDR1 is SGHVS and CDR2 is FQNEAQ. The CDR3 loop spans 16 amino acids. Trimming removed 2 bases from V and 7 bases from J; junction bases left unmatched: 9. CDR3 nucleotide sequence: TGTGCCAGCAGCTTAACAGGGGGCCAGTCGAGTAATGAGCAGTTCTTC. It is translated as CASSLTGGQSSNEQFF.

The chain is built from TRBV9 and TRBJ1-4; TRBD1 matches 9 bases. The germline V gene encodes CDR1 SGDLS and CDR2 YYNGEE. This CDR3 has 15 residues. V shed 0 bases, J shed 8 bases, and the junction held 5 bases outside the gene matches. The CDR3 DNA follows: TGTGCCAGCAGCGTAGGGGACAGGGAGGGAGAAAAACTGTTTTTT. This gives the protein CASSVGDREGEKLFF.

The chain has TRBV4-3 and TRBJ2-2; the match to TRBD2 covers 8 bases. Unmatched junction bases numbered 9, after V lost 0 bases and J lost 6 bases. CDR3 length equals 17 residues. CDR1 is LGHNA, CDR2 YSLEER, per germline. The CDR3 region has the DNA TGCGCCAGCAGCCAAGATCGTACGATAGCGGGATCCGGGGAGCTGTTTTTT. This encodes CASSQDRTIAGSGELFF.

The chain employs TRBV6-1 and TRBJ2-7; the match to TRBD1 covers 9 bases. V lost 4 bases, J lost 2 bases, and 9 bases stayed unmatched. This CDR3 is 16 amino acids long. Germline CDR1 is MNHNS and CDR2 is SASEGT. The CDR3, as DNA: TGTGCCAGCAGTGCCTCCGGGACAGGGTACCCCTACGAGCAGTACTTC. It translates to CASSASGTGYPYEQYF.

V usage is TRBV7-9 and J usage is TRBJ1-3; possible D gene TRBD1, 6 bases. This CDR3 is 16 amino acids long. Germline V gene data show CDR1 as SEHNR and CDR2 as FQNEAQ (reference sequence). Trimming stripped 5 bases from V and 0 bases from J, with 14 bases between. The CDR3, as DNA: TGTGCCAGCAGCCACACCTCAGGGGCCTCTGGAAACACCATATATTTT. Translation gives CASSHTSGASGNTIYF. The full variable domain, in which reference TRBV7-9 and TRBJ1-3 provide the parts outside the CDR3, is DTGVSQNPRHKITKRGQNVTFRCDPISEHNRLYWYRQTLGQGPEFLTYFQNEAQLEKSRLLSDRFSAERPKGSFSTLEIQRTEQGDSAMYLCASSHTSGASGNTIYFGEGSWLTVV.

V gene TRBV13 combines with J gene TRBJ1-1; D might be TRBD1 (5 bases). This CDR3 region has 13 residues. The germline V gene encodes CDR1 PRHDT and CDR2 FYEKMQ (reference sequence). V lost 9 bases and J lost 4, with 15 bases in between. CDR3 bases: TGTGCCAGTGCACTAAGGGGTGGCACTGAAGCTTTCTTT. Its translation is CASALRGGTEAFF.

This clone appeared a few times. This chain uses TRBV27 with TRBJ2-7, with D hard to call. There are 13 residues in the CDR3. Germline V gene lookup returns CDR1 MNHEY and CDR2 SMNVEV (reference sequence). V was clipped by 8 bases and J by 0 bases, with 11 bases between them. CDR3 DNA sequence: TGTGCCAGCTGGAGCCCCACCTCCTACGAGCAGTACTTC. Amino acid sequence: CASWSPTSYEQYF.

The chain combines TRBV4-1 with TRBJ1-2, with D unresolved. Germline-derived CDR1 and CDR2 are MGHRA and YSYEKL. CDR3 length equals 16 residues. The V end was cut by 1 base, the J end by 1 base, with 13 bases between. The CDR3, as DNA: TGCGCCAGCAGCCAAGCTGGCACTATAGATAACTATGGCTACACCTTC. Its protein is CASSQAGTIDNYGYTF.

Only one count was recorded for this clone. The chain uses TRBV30 and TRBJ2-1; TRBD2 matches at 7 bases. The CDR3 length is 13 residues. The trim removed 6 bases at V and 6 bases at J, leaving 8 bases unmatched. Germline V CDR1 and CDR2: GTSNPN, SVGIG (reference sequence). The CDR3, as DNA: TGTGCCTGCCCCCGGGGGGTAGGCAATGAGCAGTTCTTC. Translation gives CACPRGVGNEQFF.

V usage is TRBV29-1 and J usage is TRBJ2-1, with a possible D match to TRBD2 (6 bases). CDR1 is SQVTM and CDR2 is ANQGSEA in the germline V gene. The V and J ends lost 6 bases and 4 bases respectively, with 16 bases between them. The CDR3 totals 14 residues. CDR3 coding DNA: TGCAGCGTGGGGGGTTCTTTGGGTTACAATGAGCAGTTCTTC. Encoded protein: CSVGGSLGYNEQFF.